These T cell receptor beta chains were read from a single sample in a study of blood T cell repertoires in COVID-19. Some clones are missing from TCRdb's copy, which holds only in-frame ones; the method was immunoSEQ multiplex PCR. The sample includes more than 200,000 clones, around 90% of them seen just once. The sample taken for sequencing was PBMCs or T cells enriched from blood (not recorded which). The receptors were gathered from a woman aged 25 to 45 with acute COVID-19. CDR3s include the opening cysteine and the closing phenylalanine or tryptophan. D genes are given only for firm matches. Where a row states a size, it is once, few, many or the class of an expanded clone; other rows omit it.

abundance: .; d_gene: TRBD1; j_gene: TRBJ1-5; v_gene: TRBV5-4; CDR3aa: CASSPRGRSHQPQHF; CDR3nt: TGTGCCAGCAGCCCAAGGGGGCGATCACATCAGCCCCAGCATTTT
abundance: .; d_gene: .; j_gene: TRBJ2-3; v_gene: TRBV18; CDR3aa: CASSPGGSTDTQYF; CDR3nt: TGTGCCAGCTCACCAGGGGGGAGCACAGATACGCAGTATTTT
abundance: once; d_gene: TRBD2; j_gene: TRBJ2-5; v_gene: TRBV2; CDR3aa: CASSEGGGETQYF; CDR3nt: TGTGCCAGCAGTGAAGGGGGGGGAGAGACCCAGTACTTC
abundance: .; d_gene: .; j_gene: TRBJ1-1; v_gene: TRBV14; CDR3aa: CASSLQGLGTEAFF; CDR3nt: TGTGCCAGCAGCCTACAGGGTCTTGGCACTGAAGCTTTCTTT
abundance: .; d_gene: .; j_gene: TRBJ1-5; v_gene: TRBV3-1/TRBV3-2; CDR3aa: CASSQGRRSNQPQHF; CDR3nt: TGTGCCAGCAGCCAAGGCAGGCGTAGCAATCAGCCCCAGCATTTT
abundance: .; d_gene: .; j_gene: TRBJ1-1; v_gene: TRBV28; CDR3aa: CASSPHTSGYEAFF; CDR3nt: TGTGCCAGCAGTCCCCACACCTCAGGGTATGAAGCTTTCTTT
abundance: .; d_gene: TRBD2; j_gene: TRBJ2-7; v_gene: TRBV28; CDR3aa: CASSLEGLAMEQYF; CDR3nt: TGTGCCAGCAGTTTGGAAGGACTAGCGATGGAGCAGTACTTC
abundance: .; d_gene: .; j_gene: TRBJ2-2; v_gene: TRBV19; CDR3aa: CASSIIPRAGELFF; CDR3nt: TGTGCCAGTAGTATTATACCTCGGGCCGGGGAGCTGTTTTTT
abundance: .; d_gene: .; j_gene: TRBJ2-4; v_gene: TRBV29-1; CDR3aa: CSVEHLATAKNIQYF; CDR3nt: TGCAGCGTTGAACATCTAGCTACGGCCAAAAACATTCAGTACTTC
abundance: .; d_gene: TRBD1; j_gene: TRBJ1-4; v_gene: TRBV18; CDR3aa: CASSQKTGVGEKLFF; CDR3nt: TGTGCCAGCTCTCAGAAAACAGGGGTCGGTGAAAAACTGTTTTTT
abundance: .; d_gene: TRBD2; j_gene: TRBJ2-5; v_gene: TRBV5-1; CDR3aa: CASSKGLAGAETQYF; CDR3nt: TGCGCCAGCAGCAAGGGACTAGCGGGGGCCGAGACCCAGTACTTC
abundance: .; d_gene: TRBD2; j_gene: TRBJ2-2; v_gene: TRBV6-1; CDR3aa: CASSGPGTRRNGELFF; CDR3nt: TGTGCCAGCAGTGGACCCGGGACTAGAAGGAACGGGGAGCTGTTTTTT
abundance: .; d_gene: .; j_gene: TRBJ2-3; v_gene: TRBV11-3; CDR3aa: CASSSGPQGSTDTQYF; CDR3nt: TGTGCCAGCAGCTCCGGCCCGCAGGGTAGCACAGATACGCAGTATTTT
abundance: .; d_gene: TRBD1; j_gene: TRBJ2-5; v_gene: TRBV27; CDR3aa: CASSPADRVGETQYF; CDR3nt: TGTGCCAGCTCTCCCGCCGACAGGGTGGGAGAGACCCAGTACTTC
abundance: .; d_gene: .; j_gene: TRBJ1-1; v_gene: TRBV15; CDR3aa: CATTNRVSGTEAFF; CDR3nt: TGTGCCACCACCAACCGGGTTTCGGGCACTGAAGCTTTCTTT
abundance: .; d_gene: TRBD1; j_gene: TRBJ1-2; v_gene: TRBV14; CDR3aa: CASSLAGTGIYGYTF; CDR3nt: TGTGCCAGCAGCCTCGCCGGGACAGGGATCTATGGCTACACCTTC
abundance: .; d_gene: .; j_gene: TRBJ1-6; v_gene: TRBV28; CDR3aa: CASNSAGRYNSPLHF; CDR3nt: TGTGCCAGCAATTCTGCGGGACGTTATAATTCACCCCTCCACTTT
abundance: .; d_gene: .; j_gene: TRBJ2-1; v_gene: TRBV15; CDR3aa: CATSRGGPYNEQFF; CDR3nt: TGTGCCACCAGCAGAGGCGGGCCCTACAATGAGCAGTTCTTC
abundance: .; d_gene: .; j_gene: TRBJ2-7; v_gene: TRBV5-1; CDR3aa: CASSFIPGDEQYF; CDR3nt: TGCGCCAGCAGTTTTATCCCGGGGGACGAGCAGTACTTC
abundance: .; d_gene: .; j_gene: TRBJ1-5; v_gene: TRBV25-1; CDR3aa: CASSDSGVGSNQPQHF; CDR3nt: TGTGCCAGCAGTGACTCAGGGGTCGGGAGCAATCAGCCCCAGCATTTT
abundance: .; d_gene: TRBD1; j_gene: TRBJ1-6; v_gene: TRBV5-1; CDR3aa: CASSSGQGYNSPLHF; CDR3nt: TGCGCCAGCAGCTCCGGACAGGGTTATAATTCACCCCTCCACTTT